This entry is about one T cell receptor (beta chain). These data come from a study of T cells in localized non-small cell lung cancer. Sequencing was performed with immunoSEQ multiplex PCR; in TCRdb, only in-frame clones are kept and a portion is missing. The sample lists about 82,000 clones; roughly 80% were seen once. This CDR3 is built from 17 residues. Germline loops: CDR1 MDHEN, CDR2 SYDVKM. V was pared by 4 bases and J by 2 bases, with 18 bases between. The source material was PBMCs, sampled before any cancer treatment. The clonotype comes from a man aged 35 to 69 with stage II squamous cell lung carcinoma. This chain uses TRBV28 with TRBJ2-1; D possibly matches TRBD1 or TRBD2 (5 bases each). This CDR3 reads CASSSPSGRPTYNEQFF. CDR3 coding DNA: TGTGCCAGCAGTTCCCCGTCGGGGCGGCCTACCTACAATGAGCAGTTCTTC.